The clone carrying this T cell receptor (beta chain) was picked up a small number of times. Its antigen is undetermined. This record comes from a study of T cell responses to AZD1222 COVID-19 vaccine. Points from the study as a whole: Donors in the cohort were predominantly white British and more often female, and clonal diversity was possibly underestimated.

Trimming stripped 7 bases from V and 3 bases from J, with 9 bases between. The CDR3 has 12 amino acids. Germline CDR1 and CDR2: MNHEY and SVGAGI. Libraries were prepared by immunoSEQ multiplex PCR; TCRdb keeps only in-frame clonotypes and omits some of them. This table has approximately 94,000 clones, roughly nine tenths appearing once. The gene calls are TRBV6-5 and TRBJ1-1, with a tentative D call TRBD1 (6 bases). The source material was peripheral blood, sampled on day 0 of AZD1222 vaccination. This clonotype was obtained from an adult in good health. CDR3 DNA sequence: TGTGCCAGCATAGGGGGGGACACTGAAGCTTTCTTT. Residues: CASIGGDTEAFF.